This T cell receptor (beta chain) was observed in a study of beta chain features in type 1 diabetes. Study conclusions and caveats: Overrepresentation of cells with high TCR expression could result from cDNA sequencing.

As every portion of the isolated RNA was reverse transcribed, the sequencing read expressed TCRB transcripts. Sequencing used immunoSEQ multiplex PCR; TCRdb keeps in-frame clones, though not all of them. The table lists under 300,000 clones, about 30% of them singletons, with approximately 4% in the top ten. A word on this clone: Its antigen is currently unknown.

Based on CD45RO/CCR7/CD25/CD127/CD95/CD27, CD4+ regulatory, stem cell-like memory, naive and central memory cells were sorted. Germline CDR1 SQVTM, CDR2 ANQGSEA. V lost 4 bases, J lost 0 bases, and 12 bases lay in between. This CDR3 comprises 14 residues. The clonotype originates from a man aged 30 to 39 in good health. The sample was central memory CD4+ T cells from blood. V gene TRBV29-1 combines with J gene TRBJ1-1, with D unclear. The CDR3 protein is CSVVGTYLNTEAFF. The CDR3 DNA is TGCAGCGTTGTGGGCACTTACTTGAACACTGAAGCTTTCTTT.